Detailed here is one T cell receptor beta chain. Antigen specificity is unknown. This entry comes from a study of CD8 T cells in ankylosing spondylitis. Generation of TCR beta libraries employed quantitative 5'-RACE incorporating molecular barcodes. TCRdb re-derived calls from the 5' RACE reads in MiXCR, one entry per CDR3 protein. The data contain some 300,000 distinct CDR3 sequences, roughly 20% of them singletons. The study, taken as a whole, reports: Disease-linked clones reportedly concentrated significantly in matched ankylosing spondylitis synovial fluid.

The ends were cut back, 5 bases at V and 7 bases at J, with 19 bases in the middle. In germline, CDR1 is KGHSH, CDR2 LQKENI. CDR3 length: 15 residues. This clonotype originated in a female donor with ankylosing spondylitis or in good health (not recorded which). What was sequenced was blood, either unsorted or a sorted T cell fraction (not recorded which). The V and J genes are TRBV18 and TRBJ2-3; possibly TRBD1 for D (5 bases). As DNA, the CDR3 is TGTGCCAGCTCAACGACCCGGCAGGGAACAAATACGCAGTATTTT. Translating gives CASSTTRQGTNTQYF.